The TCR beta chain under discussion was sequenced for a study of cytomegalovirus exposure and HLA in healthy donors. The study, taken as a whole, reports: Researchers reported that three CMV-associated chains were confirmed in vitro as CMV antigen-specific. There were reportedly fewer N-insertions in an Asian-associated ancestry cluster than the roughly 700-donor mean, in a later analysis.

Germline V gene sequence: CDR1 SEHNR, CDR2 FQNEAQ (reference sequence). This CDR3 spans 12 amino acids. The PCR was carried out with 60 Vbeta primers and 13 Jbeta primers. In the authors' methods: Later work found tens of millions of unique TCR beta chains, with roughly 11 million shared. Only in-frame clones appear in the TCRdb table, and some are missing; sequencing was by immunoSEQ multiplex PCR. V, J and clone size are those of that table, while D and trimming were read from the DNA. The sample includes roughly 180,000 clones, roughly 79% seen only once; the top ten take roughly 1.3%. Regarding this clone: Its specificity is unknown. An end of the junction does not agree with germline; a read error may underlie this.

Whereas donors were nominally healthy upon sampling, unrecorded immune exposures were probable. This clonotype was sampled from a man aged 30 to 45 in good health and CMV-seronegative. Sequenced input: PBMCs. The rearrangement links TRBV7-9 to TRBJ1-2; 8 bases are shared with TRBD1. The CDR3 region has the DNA TGTTCCAGCAGCTTAGCGACGTGGGACAGGAACTTC. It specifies CSSSLATWDRNF.